This passage covers 17 T cell receptor beta chains from one sample sequenced in a study of blood T cells in healthy people across ages. Sample-barcoded 5' priming and a J-beta primer mix drove a second PCR of roughly 7 to 11 cycles. TCRdb re-analysed the 5' RACE reads in MiXCR, keeping a single row per CDR3 protein. This table has about 1 million distinct CDR3 sequences, around 43% appearing once. The source material was blood. These receptors were collected from a woman aged 55 to 70 in good health.

This clonotype was observed a handful of times. This rearrangement joins TRBV12-3 or TRBV12-4 to TRBJ2-1, with D perhaps TRBD2 (6 bases). The CDR3 is 14 residues long. V was shortened by 8 bases and J by 2 bases, with 13 bases between the two germline ends. The CDR3 DNA reads as TGTGCCAGCTGCCCGGGGGAAACCTACAATGAGCAGTTCTTC. This translates into CASCPGETYNEQFF.

In this sample, this clonotype turned up a few times. A much larger clonotype is one base distant, so this may be a read error. The chain has TRBV4-1 and TRBJ2-3; 7 bases are a match to TRBD2. CDR3 length equals 15 residues. V shed 1 base and J 4 bases; nucleotides not matched to a gene: 5. Germline values: CDR1 MGHRA, CDR2 YSYEKL. The CDR3 spells CASSQAPTSPDTQYF. DNA for the CDR3: TGCGCCAGCAGCCAAGCACCGACTAGCCCAGATACGCAGTATTTT.

The chain recombines TRBV18 with TRBJ2-7, with D tentatively TRBD2 (5 bases). The CDR3 consists of 16 residues. The V gene's germline CDR1 is KGHSH and CDR2 LQKENI. With 3 bases removed from V and 7 bases from J, the gap between germline ends came to 22 bases. CDR3 DNA sequence: TGTGCCAGCTCACCGAGGGAAGCGAGATCCGCTGTTGAGCAGTACTTC. Translating it yields CASSPREARSAVEQYF.

The J gene is TRBJ2-2, the V gene TRBV29-1; D is unresolved. There are 12 residues in the CDR3. From germline, CDR1 is SQVTM and CDR2 ANQGSEA. Trimming left V 5 bases short and J 8 bases short, with 12 bases between. CDR3 bases: TGCAGCGTTAAGAGGTCGCAAGGGGAGCTGTTTTTT. It encodes CSVKRSQGELFF.

The J gene is TRBJ2-7, the V gene TRBV29-1; 9 positions match TRBD2. Germline V lookup: CDR1 SQVTM, CDR2 ANQGSEA. This CDR3 is 13 amino acids long. Trimming took 4 bases from V and 5 from J; bases not matched to a gene: 6. DNA for the CDR3: TGCAGCGTTGGACTAGCGGTAGACGACGAGCAGTACTTC. Protein: CSVGLAVDDEQYF.

The table lists this clonotype with a few counts. The chain has TRBV9 and TRBJ2-7, with no clear D. Deletions cut 7 bases from V and 5 bases from J, with 10 bases between. The CDR3 totals 11 residues. Per the germline V gene, CDR1 is SGDLS and CDR2 is YYNGEE. This CDR3 is CASGEGNEQYF. The DNA for the CDR3 is TGTGCCAGCGGCGAAGGGAACGAGCAGTACTTC.

The chain has TRBV7-9 and TRBJ2-5; TRBD2 is a possible D gene (6 bases). TRBJ2-4 matches the DNA end more closely, so the J call is doubtful. The germline gives CDR1 SEHNR, CDR2 FQNEAQ (reference sequence). The CDR3 runs 15 residues. CDR3 nucleotides: TGTGCCAGCAGCGGGGGGAGACGGAGCAAAAACATTCAGTACTTC. Translation gives CASSGGRRSKNIQYF.

This chain uses TRBV20-1 with TRBJ1-2; perhaps TRBD1 as D (5 bases). Per germline, CDR1 DFQATT and CDR2 SNEGSKA (reference sequence). This CDR3 region has 13 residues. Trimming left V 1 base short and J 5 bases short, with 11 bases between. CDR3: CSARAQGGYGYTF. The CDR3 region has the DNA TGCAGTGCTAGAGCCCAGGGAGGATATGGCTACACCTTC.

The rearrangement links TRBV5-1 to TRBJ2-6, with 7 bases fitting TRBD1. Germline V gene lookup returns CDR1 SGHRS and CDR2 YFSETQ. The CDR3 sequence is 16 residues long. V lost 0 bases and J lost 1; bases outside the gene matches: 1. The CDR3 DNA is TGCGCCAGCAGCTTGGGGGACAGATCTGGGGCCAACGTCCTGACTTTC. Its protein is CASSLGDRSGANVLTF.

The J gene is TRBJ2-1, the V gene TRBV20-1, with 14 bases identical to TRBD2. This CDR3 is built from 21 residues. V lost 1 base, J lost 2 bases, and 16 bases stayed unmatched. From germline, CDR1 is DFQATT and CDR2 SNEGSKA (reference sequence). The CDR3 loop is CSARGALPGLAGDRTYNEQFF. The CDR3 DNA follows: TGCAGTGCTAGAGGGGCACTCCCGGGACTAGCGGGAGATCGGACCTACAATGAGCAGTTCTTC.

This clonotype turned up a few times. The chain links TRBV5-1 to TRBJ1-1; 7 bases map to TRBD1. CDR1 is SGHRS and CDR2 is YFSETQ in the germline V gene. This CDR3 has 15 residues. V lost 4 bases, J lost 0 bases, and 6 bases stayed unmatched. The CDR3 here is CASSDTGAVNTEAFF. In DNA form, the CDR3 reads TGCGCCAGCAGCGATACAGGGGCCGTGAACACTGAAGCTTTCTTT.

This clonotype was recorded a few times. This rearrangement joins TRBV7-9 to TRBJ2-7; D is ambiguous. The V and J ends lost 1 base and 6 bases respectively, with 7 bases between them. The CDR3 is 12 amino acids. Germline CDR1 and CDR2: SEHNR and FQNEAQ (reference sequence). The chain's CDR3 is CASSLETVEQYF. The CDR3 DNA follows: TGTGCCAGCAGCTTAGAGACGGTCGAGCAGTACTTC.

The chain has TRBV6-1 and TRBJ2-1, with D possibly being TRBD2 (5 bases). Trimming removed 3 bases from V and 15 bases from J, with 12 bases in between. CDR3 size: 11 residues. Germline-derived CDR1 and CDR2 are MNHNS and SASEGT. CDR3 DNA: TGTGCCAGCAGTGATAGGGCTAGCACGTTCTTC. Translated: CASSDRASTFF.

The CDR3 sequence is CASIGTGGRTYGYTF. The DNA for the CDR3 is TGTGCCAGCATTGGGACAGGGGGGCGCACCTATGGCTACACCTTC. This chain connects TRBV7-9 to TRBJ1-2; 11 bases match TRBD1. Germline V CDR1 and CDR2: SEHNR, FQNEAQ (reference sequence). V shed 7 bases and J 4 bases; nucleotides not matched to a gene: 8. The CDR3 runs 15 residues.

The V call is TRBV5-1, the J call TRBJ2-1; D possibly uses TRBD1 or TRBD2 (5 bases each). The ends were cut back, 3 bases at V and 5 bases at J, with 18 bases in the middle. The CDR3 runs 16 residues. The germline V gene encodes CDR1 SGHRS and CDR2 YFSETQ. DNA of the CDR3: TGCGCCAGCAGCTCCACCGGGACGGATGCGAACAATGAGCAGTTCTTC. It yields the protein CASSSTGTDANNEQFF.

This clonotype was detected ten times or more. The V and J genes are TRBV10-1 and TRBJ1-2; perhaps TRBD1 as D (6 bases). This CDR3 has 13 residues. The V gene lost 7 bases and the J gene lost 4 bases, with 13 bases spanning the gap. The germline CDR1 and CDR2 sequences are WNHNN and SYGVQD (reference sequence). The CDR3 nucleotides are TGCGCCAGCAAGGGCGGGGGCCCCTATGGCTACACCTTC. As protein: CASKGGGPYGYTF.

This clonotype was recorded only once. V gene TRBV7-9 combines with J gene TRBJ2-4; D ambiguous. The assigned J gene may be wrong: the sequence end matches TRBJ2-7 better. CDR1 SEHNR and CDR2 FQNEAQ come from the germline V gene (reference sequence). The CDR3 runs 14 residues. The CDR3 spells CASSRRNPPYEQYF. The CDR3 DNA is TGTGCCAGCAGCCGACGGAACCCTCCCTACGAGCAGTACTTC.